This T cell receptor beta chain was found in a study of cytomegalovirus exposure and HLA in healthy donors. Overall study: About 85 million unique TCR sequences came from HLA-typed donors in an early release. Study findings and constraints: Cytomegalovirus-associated TCR beta chains were listed, numbering some 150.

This CDR3 spans 15 amino acids. Germline V CDR1 and CDR2: MNHNY, SVGAGI (reference sequence). Between the trimmed V and J ends, which lost 0 bases and 4 bases, there was a span of 12 bases. Use of 60 Vbeta and 13 Jbeta primers characterized the PCR. Assay: immunoSEQ multiplex PCR; the TCRdb copy retains only in-frame clones and omits some. The profile shows about 200,000 clones, roughly four fifths of them singletons. As regards this clone: No antigen is known for it.

The chain recombines TRBV6-6 with TRBJ1-2; a possible D gene is TRBD1 (6 bases). This receptor was taken from a man in his forties in good health and CMV-seropositive. The sample taken for sequencing was PBMCs. CDR3 sequence: CASSYSSGGGYGYTF. The CDR3, as DNA: TGTGCCAGCAGTTACTCTTCGGGGGGCGGCTATGGCTACACCTTC.